This is a list of T cell receptor beta chains from one sample in a study of response to subunit inactivated influenza vaccine. TCRdb recomputed calls from the RT-PCR reads with MiXCR, one row per CDR3 protein. Of 860,000 or so distinct CDR3 sequences listed, roughly 20% are singletons. The sample in question was PBMCs from blood, obtained 4 to 6 days after vaccination. These receptors all stem from a man in his forties or fifties who received an inactivated influenza vaccine. Both conserved end residues are part of each CDR3. D genes are given only for firm matches. Clone size is shown for a subset of rows, as once, few, many or a class of expanded clone.

j_gene,d_gene,abundance,v_gene,CDR3nt,CDR3aa
TRBJ2-1,.,few,TRBV7-2,TGTGCCAGCAGTGAGATGGGGACCGTCGGCAATGAGCAGTTCTTC,CASSEMGTVGNEQFF
TRBJ1-2,.,once,TRBV7-2,TGTGTCAGCAGCTTACTTATCCAAGCTAACTATGGCTACACCTTC,CVSSLLIQANYGYTF
TRBJ2-1,TRBD2,many,TRBV5-1,TGCGCCAGCAGCTTGGTTGCGGCTAGCGGGGGGGCTGATGAGCAGTTCTTC,CASSLVAASGGADEQFF
TRBJ1-3,TRBD1,.,TRBV7-9,TGTGCCAGCAGCTGGACAGGGCTCTCTGGAAACACCATATATTTT,CASSWTGLSGNTIYF
TRBJ2-3,.,many,TRBV20-1,TGCAGTGCTAATTCGGCGGGGAGCACAGATACGCAGTATTTT,CSANSAGSTDTQYF
TRBJ2-5,.,.,TRBV3-1,TGTGCCAGCAGCCAAGACGGCCAGAGAAGCGAGACCCAGTACTTC,CASSQDGQRSETQYF
TRBJ1-1,TRBD1,.,TRBV20-1,TGCAGTGCTCTAGGTACAGGGGCCGGGATTATGAACACTGAAGCTTTCTTT,CSALGTGAGIMNTEAFF
TRBJ1-2,.,few,TRBV4-2,TGTGCCAGCAGCCAAGCTTGGGGGAACGGGATGGGCGGCTACACCTTC,CASSQAWGNGMGGYTF
TRBJ2-6,.,many,TRBV7-6,TGTGCCAGCAGCTTAGACGCAGGGAACTCTGGGGCCAACGTCCTGACTTTC,CASSLDAGNSGANVLTF
TRBJ2-3,.,few,TRBV20-1,TGCAGTGCTAGAGAAGCGAGCACAGATACGCAGTATTTT,CSAREASTDTQYF
TRBJ1-4,TRBD1,few,TRBV9,TGTGCCAGCAGCGTTGAGGGACAGTCTGGGGCAACTAATGAAAAACTGTTTTTT,CASSVEGQSGATNEKLFF
TRBJ1-5,.,few,TRBV20-1,TGCAGTGCTAGAGATCAGGTGTGGGTTGGGGGGAATCAGCCCCAGCATTTT,CSARDQVWVGGNQPQHF
TRBJ2-1,.,.,TRBV29-1,TGCAGCGTTGATTGGGGTGCCGTCGAGCAGTTCTTC,CSVDWGAVEQFF
TRBJ1-5,.,many,TRBV12-3/TRBV12-4,TGTGCCAGCAGTTTAACAGACGGATATAGCAATCAGCCCCAGCATTTT,CASSLTDGYSNQPQHF
TRBJ2-1,.,many,TRBV29-1,TGCAGCGTTGGAAGTAGCTCCTACAATGAGCAGTTCTTC,CSVGSSSYNEQFF
TRBJ1-1,.,.,TRBV7-2,TGTGCCAGCAGCTTAATGGGAAGGGTACGGAGCACTGAAGCTTTCTTT,CASSLMGRVRSTEAFF
TRBJ2-7,TRBD1,.,TRBV5-1,TGCGCCAGCAGCCCATGGGACAGGGGGACCTACGAGCAGTACTTC,CASSPWDRGTYEQYF
TRBJ2-7,TRBD1,once,TRBV4-2,TGTGCCAGCAGCCAAGATGGGGTAGGACAGGGAGAGTACTTC,CASSQDGVGQGEYF
TRBJ2-4,TRBD2,few,TRBV20-1,TGCAGTGCGCCGGGACTAGCGGGAGGGGTAGCCAAAAACATTCAGTACTTC,CSAPGLAGGVAKNIQYF
TRBJ2-3,TRBD2,few,TRBV6-2/TRBV6-3,TGTGCCATCGCGGGAGCGGGGGGCACAGATACGCAGTATTTT,CAIAGAGGTDTQYF
TRBJ2-1,.,.,TRBV11-2,TGTGCCAGCAGCTTAGATCATGGAGATGAGCAGTTCTTC,CASSLDHGDEQFF
TRBJ2-6,.,.,TRBV29-1,TGCAGCAGCGCCGTAAGTGGGGCCAACGTCCTGACTTTC,CSSAVSGANVLTF
TRBJ2-3,TRBD2,.,TRBV24-1,TGTGCCACCAGTGATTTCAGACTAGCGGGAGGGCAAACAGATACGCAGTATTTT,CATSDFRLAGGQTDTQYF
TRBJ2-3,.,few,TRBV2,TGTGCCAGCAGCGGTTCGCGAACAGATACGCAGTATTTT,CASSGSRTDTQYF
TRBJ1-2,.,few,TRBV11-2,TGTGCCAGCAGGTTAAGGGGTATCGGCTACACCTTC,CASRLRGIGYTF
TRBJ2-4,.,few,TRBV10-3,TGTGCCATCAGTGAAGGCAGCCAGGGCAAAAACATTCAGTACTTC,CAISEGSQGKNIQYF
TRBJ2-7,TRBD2,few,TRBV20-1,TGCAGTGCCGTGTTAGCGGGAGTCACCGAGCAGTACTTC,CSAVLAGVTEQYF
TRBJ2-1,.,few,TRBV7-8,TGTGCCAGCAGCTTAGGGCGACTACCGAGCTCCTACAATGAGCAGTTCTTC,CASSLGRLPSSYNEQFF
TRBJ1-5,.,few,TRBV20-1,TGCAGTACTCGTGGGGGAGGCAATCAGCCCCAGCATTTT,CSTRGGGNQPQHF
TRBJ2-1,TRBD1,.,TRBV24-1,TGTGCCACCAGTGATACAATCTTGGGAAGGGGGCCCTCCTACAATGAGCAGTTCTTC,CATSDTILGRGPSYNEQFF
TRBJ2-7,.,.,TRBV15,TGTGCCACCAGCAGAGATTTGGGTACCTACGAGCAGTACTTC,CATSRDLGTYEQYF
TRBJ2-2,.,.,TRBV14,TGTGCCAGCAGCCGACACGGGAACACCGGGGAGCTGTTTTTT,CASSRHGNTGELFF
TRBJ2-2,.,.,TRBV27,TGTGCCAGCAGTTATGGAGGGGCAGGATCAATCTCCTTCACCGGGGAGCTGTTTTTT,CASSYGGAGSISFTGELFF
TRBJ2-1,TRBD2,few,TRBV11-3,TGTGCCAGCAGCTTGGGAGGGAGTACCGATGAGCAGTTCTTC,CASSLGGSTDEQFF